The rows below give T cell receptor beta chains drawn from one sample of a study of T cells after yellow fever vaccination. TCRdb ran MiXCR on the 5' RACE reads and lists one entry per CDR3 protein. The table records 500,000 to 550,000 distinct CDR3 sequences, about a fifth of them present only once. The input for sequencing was PBMCs, taken roughly 20 days after the first yellow fever vaccination. These receptors were collected from a man younger than 35 who received the YFV17D yellow fever vaccine. CDR3s include the opening cysteine and the closing phenylalanine or tryptophan. The D gene is left open where the match is weak. Some rows have no size entry. The others give once, few or many, or a class for an expanded clone.

J gene | D gene | V gene | clone size | CDR3 protein | CDR3 DNA
TRBJ2-3 | TRBD2 | TRBV25-1 | . | CASSERTSGGSSTDTQYF | TGTGCCAGCAGTGAGCGGACTAGCGGGGGATCTAGCACAGATACGCAGTATTTT
TRBJ2-5 | TRBD1 | TRBV4-3 | . | CASSQGTGLQETQYF | TGCGCCAGCAGCCAAGGGACAGGGCTTCAAGAGACCCAGTACTTC
TRBJ2-7 | TRBD1 | TRBV7-6 | few | CASSRNLGTDYEQYF | TGTGCCAGCAGCCGTAATCTCGGGACAGACTACGAGCAGTACTTC
TRBJ1-3 | . | TRBV20-1 | . | CSAPPLDNSGNTIYF | TGCAGTGCCCCACCCCTGGACAACTCTGGAAACACCATATATTTT
TRBJ2-3 | . | TRBV21-1 | few | CASSKTITDTQYF | TGTGCCAGCAGCAAGACGATCACAGATACGCAGTATTTT
TRBJ2-1 | . | TRBV11-2 | . | CASSLVRLGQFF | TGTGCCAGCAGCTTAGTGCGGCTTGGGCAGTTCTTC
TRBJ1-1 | TRBD1 | TRBV4-3 | . | CASSPTQGGSEAFF | TGCGCCAGCAGCCCTACCCAGGGGGGGAGTGAAGCTTTCTTT
TRBJ2-5 | TRBD2 | TRBV10-2 | . | CASSEGGRGETQYF | TGCGCCAGCAGTGAGGGCGGGAGGGGAGAGACCCAGTACTTC
TRBJ1-1 | . | TRBV4-1 | few | CASSQFRDILPGAFF | TGCGCCAGCAGCCAATTCAGGGACATCCTACCGGGGGCTTTCTTT
TRBJ2-7 | TRBD1 | TRBV5-1 | few | CASSSGTATYEQYF | TGCGCCAGCAGTTCCGGGACAGCTACCTACGAGCAGTACTTC
TRBJ2-2 | TRBD2 | TRBV7-9 | . | CASTQTSGNTGELFF | TGTGCCAGCACCCAGACTAGCGGGAACACCGGGGAGCTGTTTTTT
TRBJ2-1 | . | TRBV5-1 | few | CASSSPGQAVNEQFF | TGCGCCAGCTCTTCTCCGGGGCAAGCGGTCAATGAGCAGTTCTTC
TRBJ1-2 | . | TRBV4-1 | . | CASSRGDPGSGYTF | TGCGCCAGCAGCCGAGGGGACCCTGGGAGCGGCTACACCTTC
TRBJ2-6 | TRBD1 | TRBV7-9 | . | CASTENRGAGANVLTF | TGTGCCAGCACCGAGAACAGGGGAGCCGGGGCCAACGTCCTGACTTTC
TRBJ1-1 | TRBD1 | TRBV5-1 | . | CASSPRDRAPNTEAFF | TGCGCCAGCAGCCCCAGGGACAGGGCCCCGAACACTGAAGCTTTCTTT
TRBJ2-7 | . | TRBV6-5 | . | CASSYSDSIYEQYF | TGTGCCAGCAGTTACTCGGACAGTATCTACGAGCAGTACTTC
TRBJ1-3 | . | TRBV7-8 | . | CASSFDPYSGNTIYF | TGTGCCAGCAGCTTTGACCCTTACTCTGGAAACACCATATATTTT
TRBJ2-1 | TRBD2 | TRBV10-3 | few | CAISSPLGRGDYNEQFF | TGTGCCATCAGTTCCCCCCTCGGGCGGGGGGACTACAATGAGCAGTTCTTC
TRBJ1-2 | . | TRBV4-1 | few | CASSQLGSGVGGYTF | TGCGCCAGCAGCCAATTAGGGTCAGGGGTTGGTGGCTACACCTTC
TRBJ2-3 | . | TRBV20-1 | many | CSARDGAGGTDTQYF | TGCAGTGCTAGAGATGGGGCAGGGGGCACAGATACGCAGTATTTT
TRBJ2-1 | TRBD2 | TRBV4-1 | . | CASSQEMGRGGEQFF | TGCGCCAGCAGCCAAGAGATGGGGCGGGGGGGTGAGCAGTTCTTC
TRBJ1-6 | . | TRBV7-2 | . | CASLPGVGNSPLHF | TGTGCCAGCCTCCCAGGGGTCGGTAATTCACCCCTCCACTTT
TRBJ2-3 | . | TRBV11-2 | . | CASSRGTTDTQYF | TGTGCCAGCAGCCGGGGAACCACAGATACGCAGTATTTT
TRBJ1-4 | . | TRBV5-1 | . | CASSSGLGSEKLFF | TGCGCCAGCAGCTCCGGACTTGGGAGTGAAAAACTGTTTTTT
TRBJ1-1 | . | TRBV20-1 | . | CSTNSDWGMNTEAFF | TGCAGTACCAATTCTGACTGGGGAATGAACACTGAAGCTTTCTTT
TRBJ2-7 | . | TRBV3-1 | few | CASSLRLGNYEQYF | TGTGCCAGCAGCCTTCGACTGGGGAACTACGAGCAGTACTTC
TRBJ1-2 | TRBD1 | TRBV10-2 | many | CASSNRGDGYTF | TGCGCCAGCAGTAACAGGGGCGATGGCTACACCTTC
TRBJ2-2 | . | TRBV6-1 | few | CASSRALYSGELFF | TGTGCCAGCAGTCGCGCGCTGTACTCCGGGGAGCTGTTTTTT
TRBJ1-1 | . | TRBV4-2 | once | CASRLTPGLKNTEAFF | TGTGCCAGCAGGCTGACGCCGGGACTCAAGAACACTGAAGCTTTCTTT
TRBJ2-3 | . | TRBV6-5 | . | CASSYSQGSDTQYF | TGTGCCAGCAGTTACTCCCAGGGGTCAGATACGCAGTATTTT